This T cell receptor (beta chain) stems from a study of T-cell memory formation after mild COVID-19. TCRdb called the 5' RACE reads again in MiXCR, with one record for every CDR3 protein. The data show 450,000 or so distinct CDR3 sequences, 20% seen once. This clonotype has a handful of counts. The sample comprised PBMCs or a T cell subset sorted from them (not recorded which). The receptor comes from an adult woman who had mild COVID-19 (a few samples of this study predate the infection). Cell type and time point are not known.

CDR3 in amino acids: CASSPGTGGTQETQYF. As DNA, the CDR3 is TGCGCCAGCAGCCCCGGGACAGGGGGGACCCAAGAGACCCAGTACTTC. The rearrangement links TRBV5-1 to TRBJ2-5; 11 nucleotides line up with TRBD1. This CDR3 has 16 amino acids. Germline CDR1 SGHRS, CDR2 YFSETQ. J was trimmed by 1 base and V by 4 bases; bases with no gene match: 6.